What follows describes a single T cell receptor (beta chain). These data originate in a study of blood T cell repertoires in COVID-19. The length of the CDR3 is 14 residues. V trimming: 2 bases; J trimming: 6 bases; junction bases outside the gene matches: 7. Germline assignment: CDR1 SGHTA and CDR2 FQGNSA. Clones were sequenced by immunoSEQ multiplex PCR, and TCRdb holds only the in-frame ones, with some missing. The sample has tens of thousands of clones, 86% seen once. Source material: peripheral blood. The receptor was derived from a woman at least 80 years old in a cohort sampled during active or convalescent COVID-19. The genes are TRBV7-2 and TRBJ2-7; 7 bases fit TRBD2. CDR3 protein: CASSLLAGAGEQYF. CDR3 nucleotides: TGTGCCAGCAGCTTATTAGCGGGTGCTGGCGAGCAGTACTTC.